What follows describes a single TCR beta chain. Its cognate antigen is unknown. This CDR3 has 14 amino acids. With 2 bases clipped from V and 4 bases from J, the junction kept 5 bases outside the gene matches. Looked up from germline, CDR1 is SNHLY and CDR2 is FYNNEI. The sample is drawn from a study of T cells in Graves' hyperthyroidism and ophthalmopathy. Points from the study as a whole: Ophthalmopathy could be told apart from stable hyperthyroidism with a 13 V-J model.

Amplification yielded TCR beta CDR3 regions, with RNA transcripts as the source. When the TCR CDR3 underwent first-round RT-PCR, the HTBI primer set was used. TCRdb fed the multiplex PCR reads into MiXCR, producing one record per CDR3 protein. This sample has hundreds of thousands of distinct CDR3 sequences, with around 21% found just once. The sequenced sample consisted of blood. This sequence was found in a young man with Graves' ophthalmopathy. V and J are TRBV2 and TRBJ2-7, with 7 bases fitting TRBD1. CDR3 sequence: CASSEQGVWYEQYF. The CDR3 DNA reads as TGTGCCAGCAGTGAACAGGGGGTTTGGTACGAGCAGTACTTC.